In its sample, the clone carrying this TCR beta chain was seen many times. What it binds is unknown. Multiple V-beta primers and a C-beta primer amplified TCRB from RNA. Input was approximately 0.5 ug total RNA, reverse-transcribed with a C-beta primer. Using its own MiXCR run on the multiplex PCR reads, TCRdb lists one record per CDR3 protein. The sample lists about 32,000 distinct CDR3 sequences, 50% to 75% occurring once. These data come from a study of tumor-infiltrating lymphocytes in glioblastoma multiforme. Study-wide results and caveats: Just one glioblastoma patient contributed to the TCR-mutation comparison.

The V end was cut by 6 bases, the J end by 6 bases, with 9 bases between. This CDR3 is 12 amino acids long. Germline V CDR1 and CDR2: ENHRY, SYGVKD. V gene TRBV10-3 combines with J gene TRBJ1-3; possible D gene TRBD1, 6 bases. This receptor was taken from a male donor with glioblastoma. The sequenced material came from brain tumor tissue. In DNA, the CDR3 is TGTGCCATCAGGCAGGGGCCAAACACCATATATTTT. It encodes CAIRQGPNTIYF.